This TCR beta chain was recovered during a study of blood T cell repertoires in COVID-19. The wider study: Researchers got acute and convalescent COVID-19 samples from the United States, Italy and Spain.

V shed 5 bases and J shed 7 bases, with 21 bases lying between them. Germline loops: CDR1 SGHAT, CDR2 FQDESV (reference sequence). The CDR3 has 16 amino acids. Sequencing was performed with immunoSEQ multiplex PCR; in TCRdb, only in-frame clones are kept and a portion is missing. The top ten hold 7.5% to 10% of the sample, which has some 110,000 clones, roughly 79% seen once. The source is a woman aged 70-85 years with acute or convalescent COVID-19. Sequences were obtained from peripheral blood. The chain links TRBV11-1 to TRBJ2-4, with D possibly TRBD2 on 6 matching bases. The DNA of the CDR3 is TGTGCCAGCAGCCCGAGTAGAGTCGGGGGATGGAACATTCAGTACTTC. Protein sequence: CASSPSRVGGWNIQYF.